This TCR beta chain stems from a study of molecular identifiers for immune sequencing clone quantification. General study findings and limits: Researchers reportedly could pick up spiked Jurkat TCR RNA from one cell mixed into roughly 1 million naive cells.

This clonotype has ten or more counts. Its antigen is unidentified. The germline V gene has CDR1 MGHRA and CDR2 YSYEKL. The CDR3 spans 16 residues. The V end lost 0 bases, the J end lost 4 bases, and 13 bases lay between the germline ends. Sorted naive CD8 T cells were those defined as CD8+CD4-CCR7+CD45RA+. TCRdb reanalysed the PCR reads using MiXCR and keeps one entry per CDR3 protein. The sample consists of approximately 550,000 distinct CDR3 sequences, about 25% of them appearing once. The TCR was taken from a human donor in good health. Some libraries in this study had Jurkat cell RNA spiked in. The sequenced material came from naive CD8+ T cells from blood, with Jurkat cell RNA spiked in. Documented subset: FACS-sorted CD8+CD4-CCR7+CD45RA+ naive T cells. The chain links TRBV4-1 to TRBJ1-5, with D possibly TRBD1 on 5 matching bases. This CDR3 is CASSQERAQGNQPQHF. CDR3 sequence (DNA): TGCGCCAGCAGCCAAGAAAGAGCCCAGGGTAATCAGCCCCAGCATTTT.